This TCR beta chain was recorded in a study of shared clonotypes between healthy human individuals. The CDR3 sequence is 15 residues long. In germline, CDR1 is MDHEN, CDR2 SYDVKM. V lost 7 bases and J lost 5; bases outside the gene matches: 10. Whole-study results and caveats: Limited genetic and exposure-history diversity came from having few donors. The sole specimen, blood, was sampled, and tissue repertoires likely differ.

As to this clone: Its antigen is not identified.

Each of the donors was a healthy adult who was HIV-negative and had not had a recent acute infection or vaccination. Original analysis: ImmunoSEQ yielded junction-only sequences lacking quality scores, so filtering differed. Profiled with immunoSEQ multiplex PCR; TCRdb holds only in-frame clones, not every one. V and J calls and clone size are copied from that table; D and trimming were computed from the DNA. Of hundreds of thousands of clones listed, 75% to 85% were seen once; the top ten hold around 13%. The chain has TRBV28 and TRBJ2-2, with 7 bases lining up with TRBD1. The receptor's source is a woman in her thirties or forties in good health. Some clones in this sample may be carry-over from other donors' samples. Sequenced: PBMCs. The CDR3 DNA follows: TGTGCCAGCACCTCGTTGCAGGGGGAGACCGGGGAGCTGTTTTTT. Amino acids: CASTSLQGETGELFF.